The rows below give T cell receptor beta chains drawn from one sample of a study of cytomegalovirus exposure and HLA in healthy donors. Sequenced by immunoSEQ multiplex PCR; TCRdb stores in-frame clones only, minus some. The sample consists of 140,000 or so clones, just over 65% of them appearing once. Material: PBMCs. Receptor source: a woman aged 55 to 70 in good health and CMV-seronegative. CDR3s include the opening cysteine and the closing phenylalanine or tryptophan. Each record gives: CDR3 DNA, CDR3 protein, clone size, CDR3 length, V gene, J gene, D gene. A D gene is named only where the DNA matches it firmly. Clone size appears in some rows only: once, few, many, or a class for an expanded clone.

TGTGCCAGCAGCTCAGGGGGGATAGATACGCAGTATTTT	CASSSGGIDTQYF	-	13	TRBV7-2	TRBJ2-3	-
TGTGCCAGCAGTGGTCAGGGGGGCAATGAGCAGTTCTTC	CASSGQGGNEQFF	few	13	TRBV6-4	TRBJ2-1	-
TGTGCCAGTAGTATTAACAGGGTGAGTGAGCAGTTCTTC	CASSINRVSEQFF	-	13	TRBV19	TRBJ2-1	-
TGTGCCAGTAGTATGGGACCGGGACTAGGCCCTCGACAGTACTTC	CASSMGPGLGPRQYF	-	15	TRBV19	TRBJ2-7	TRBD2
TGCGCCAGCAGCCAAGATCTGGCAGCAAAGGGGGGCTACACCTTC	CASSQDLAAKGGYTF	-	15	TRBV4-3	TRBJ1-2	-
TGTGCCAGTAGTATCGGTGGTAGTCGTAACTCCTACGAGCAGTACTTC	CASSIGGSRNSYEQYF	-	16	TRBV19	TRBJ2-7	-
TGTGCCAGCAGCGTAGGACAGGTTAACGGAAACACCATATATTTT	CASSVGQVNGNTIYF	few	15	TRBV9	TRBJ1-3	-
TGTGCCACCAGCAGAGGCACTGGAGCGGGAGGTGGAGAGACCCAGTACTTC	CATSRGTGAGGGETQYF	-	17	TRBV15	TRBJ2-5	TRBD2
TGTGCCAGCACCAAAGGGGCTAGCGGGGGCCATACGCAGTATTTT	CASTKGASGGHTQYF	few	15	TRBV2	TRBJ2-3	TRBD2
TGTGCCAGCAGTCTCCATGGGACATCTAACTATGGCTACACCTTC	CASSLHGTSNYGYTF	-	15	TRBV27	TRBJ1-2	-
TGTGCCAGTAGTATAAGCTCTAGCGGGGGGGAAGATACGCAGTATTTT	CASSISSSGGEDTQYF	-	16	TRBV19	TRBJ2-3	TRBD2
TGTGCCAGCAGTCGACCGGGACAGGGGGAGGGAAAACTGTTTTTT	CASSRPGQGEGKLFF	-	15	TRBV7-2	TRBJ1-4	TRBD1
TGTGCCAGCAGCTTAGTGGGCGGGAGGGCCGAAAGGGAGCAGTACTTC	CASSLVGGRAEREQYF	once	16	TRBV7-2	TRBJ2-7	TRBD2
TGTGCCAGCAGCTTCCAGCGGGGGGTTGGCACAGATACGCAGTATTTT	CASSFQRGVGTDTQYF	few	16	TRBV7-2	TRBJ2-3	TRBD2
TGTGCCAGCAGCTTAAACAGACTGAACACTGAAGCTTTCTTT	CASSLNRLNTEAFF	once	14	TRBV5-6	TRBJ1-1	-
TGTGCCAGCAGCTTACTGGCTAGCGGGGAGCGCACAGATACGCAGTATTTT	CASSLLASGERTDTQYF	-	17	TRBV13	TRBJ2-3	TRBD2
TGCGCCAGCAGCTACGACAGGGGCAATCAGCCCCAGCATTTT	CASSYDRGNQPQHF	few	14	TRBV4-3	TRBJ1-5	TRBD1
TGTGCCAGCAGCATCGGGACAGGGGAGCAGGGCTACACCTTC	CASSIGTGEQGYTF	-	14	TRBV5-4	TRBJ1-2	TRBD1
TGTGCCAGCAGCCGAGCGGTGACAGGGGTCAATCAGCCCCAGCATTTT	CASSRAVTGVNQPQHF	-	16	TRBV6-6	TRBJ1-5	TRBD1
TGTGCCAGCAGCTTGGAAGGGGCGCGGAGATCCGAGCAGTACTTC	CASSLEGARRSEQYF	-	15	TRBV5-4	TRBJ2-7	-
TGTGCCAGCAGCTTACAGGCCGCCTACAATGAGCAGTTCTTC	CASSLQAAYNEQFF	-	14	TRBV7-2	TRBJ2-1	-
TGCGCCAGCAGCCAAGAAACCAGGGGATCACCCCTCCACTTT	CASSQETRGSPLHF	-	14	TRBV4-1	TRBJ1-6	-
TGTGCTAGTGGCCAAACTCCGGGACTAGCTCCCCACGAGCAGTACTTC	CASGQTPGLAPHEQYF	once	16	TRBV12-5	TRBJ2-7	TRBD2
TGTGCCACCAGCAGTCAGGGGTCTCATCAGCCCCAGCATTTT	CATSSQGSHQPQHF	-	14	TRBV15	TRBJ1-5	-
TGCAGCGTTGGCGGACAGGGAGGAATTAGGGATGGCTACACCTTC	CSVGGQGGIRDGYTF	-	15	TRBV29-1	TRBJ1-2	TRBD1
TGTGCCAGTAGAAGTAGCGGGAGCTCCTACGAGCAGTACTTC	CASRSSGSSYEQYF	-	14	TRBV19	TRBJ2-7	TRBD2
TGTGCCAGCTCACCCAAGCGGGGGGGCGGGGAGCAGTTCTTC	CASSPKRGGGEQFF	-	14	TRBV18	TRBJ2-1	TRBD2
TGTGCTAGTGTGAGGGATGGGGATTCACCCCTCCACTTT	CASVRDGDSPLHF	-	13	TRBV12-5	TRBJ1-6	-
TGTGCCAGCAGTGCTATCAGTCAACTAGCGGGAACCTCCGAGCAGTACTTC	CASSAISQLAGTSEQYF	few	17	TRBV2	TRBJ2-7	TRBD2
TGTGCCAGCAGCGGAAGGACTAGCGGGAGCTACGAGCAGTACTTC	CASSGRTSGSYEQYF	-	15	TRBV5-6	TRBJ2-7	TRBD2
TGTGCCAGCAGTAGACAGGGGCTCTCTGGAAACACCATATATTTT	CASSRQGLSGNTIYF	-	15	TRBV6-5	TRBJ1-3	TRBD1
TGTGCCAGCAGCTTAGGAGGAGCGACCGGGGAGCTGTTTTTT	CASSLGGATGELFF	-	14	TRBV11-3	TRBJ2-2	-
TGTGCCAGTAGACCGCCGGGACAGAAATACGAGCAGTACTTC	CASRPPGQKYEQYF	-	14	TRBV19	TRBJ2-7	TRBD1
TGTGCCAGCAGCTCCGGGGATGGGGGGGGAAATCAGCCCCAGCATTTT	CASSSGDGGGNQPQHF	-	16	TRBV5-7	TRBJ1-5	-
TGTGCCAGCAGCGCTAAGGTGATGGGGCCATACTACGAGCAGTACTTC	CASSAKVMGPYYEQYF	-	16	TRBV5-6	TRBJ2-7	-
TGCGCCAGCAGTTGGAGCGGGGGCTCTAGCACAGATACGCAGTATTTT	CASSWSGGSSTDTQYF	-	16	TRBV4-3	TRBJ2-3	TRBD2
TGTGCCAGCAGCTTAGGAACAGACCAGAATCAGCCCCAGCATTTT	CASSLGTDQNQPQHF	-	15	TRBV7-6	TRBJ1-5	-
TGTGCTAGTGGTTCCTCTAGCGGGTCCGCAGAGACCCAGTACTTC	CASGSSSGSAETQYF	-	15	TRBV12-5	TRBJ2-5	TRBD2
TGTGCCAGCAGTTTTACCCAGGGGAATTCACCCCTCCACTTT	CASSFTQGNSPLHF	-	14	TRBV27	TRBJ1-6	-
TGTGCCAGCAGCCTTGACGCGGGTGGCGGCTCTGGGGCCAACGTCCTGACTTTC	CASSLDAGGGSGANVLTF	-	18	TRBV4-2	TRBJ2-6	-
TGTGCCAGCAGCTCTAGACTGACTACCGGGGAGCTGTTTTTT	CASSSRLTTGELFF	-	14	TRBV7-3	TRBJ2-2	-
TGTGCCAGCAGCTTCTTTAGCGGGAAACAGGAGACCCAGTACTTC	CASSFFSGKQETQYF	-	15	TRBV7-6	TRBJ2-5	TRBD2
TGTGCCAGCAGTTTAGGGACTAGACGCACAGATACGCAGTATTTT	CASSLGTRRTDTQYF	-	15	TRBV27	TRBJ2-3	TRBD2
TGCAGCGTTCAGGACATCGACAGGGCGATCTCTGGGGCCAACGTCCTGACTTTC	CSVQDIDRAISGANVLTF	-	18	TRBV29-1	TRBJ2-6	TRBD1
TGTGCCAGCAGCCATCCACTAGCGGGAGACACCGGGGAGCTGTTTTTT	CASSHPLAGDTGELFF	-	16	TRBV5-4	TRBJ2-2	TRBD2
TGTGCCAGTAGTACGTTTCGGGAAAAACTGTTTTTT	CASSTFREKLFF	-	12	TRBV19	TRBJ1-4	-
TGTGCCAGCAGCCCCGGGACTAGCGACCGAGATACGCAGTATTTT	CASSPGTSDRDTQYF	-	15	TRBV27	TRBJ2-3	TRBD2
TGTGCCAGCAGCTTGGGCTTGCGGAACAATGAGCAGTTCTTC	CASSLGLRNNEQFF	-	14	TRBV5-4	TRBJ2-1	-
TGTGCCAGCAGCTCTACTAGCGGGGGGGCAAGCGGGGCCAACGTCCTGACTTTC	CASSSTSGGASGANVLTF	-	18	TRBV7-2	TRBJ2-6	TRBD2
TGCGCCAGCAGCTTGGGGCGGACAGATACGCAGTATTTT	CASSLGRTDTQYF	-	13	TRBV5-1	TRBJ2-3	-
TGTGCCAGCAGCGTAAGCTACACCGGGGAGCTGTTTTTT	CASSVSYTGELFF	-	13	TRBV9	TRBJ2-2	-
TGTGCCAGCAGCCCCCGTGTCGTAGATACGCAGTATTTT	CASSPRVVDTQYF	-	13	TRBV7-8	TRBJ2-3	-
TGTGCCAGCAGTCAATCAGCGGGCTACGAGCAGTACTTC	CASSQSAGYEQYF	-	13	TRBV4-2	TRBJ2-7	-
TGTGCCAGCAGGAGACCCTTTAGAGGGAATCAGCCCCAGCATTTT	CASRRPFRGNQPQHF	-	15	TRBV28	TRBJ1-5	-